This T cell receptor beta chain was retrieved from a study of T cell responses to AZD1222 COVID-19 vaccine. As for this clone: As yet, its antigen is unknown.

This table comes from immunoSEQ multiplex PCR, and its TCRdb copy is limited to in-frame clones, with some not included. Of tens of thousands of clones listed, around nine tenths are singletons. Study outcomes and limitations: Recipients of two AZD1222 doses showed rising Spike-specific TCR breadth and depth. Vaccine-associated CD4 TCRs ranged over spike, dominating at 160-218 and 743-854.

Looked up from germline, CDR1 is SGHVS and CDR2 is FQNEAQ. The V segment lost 6 bases and the J segment 2 bases; nucleotides outside the gene matches: 12. This CDR3 has 17 residues. The gene calls are TRBV7-8 and TRBJ2-3, with TRBD2 matching 9 bases. The sequenced sample was peripheral blood, obtained on day 0 of MenACWY control vaccination. The clonotype originates from an adult in good health. For the CDR3, the DNA is TGTGCCAGCAGAGAAGTGGCGGGAGGGCATAACACAGATACGCAGTATTTT. This sequence encodes CASREVAGGHNTDTQYF. Full variable domain (rest looked up from reference TRBV7-8 and TRBJ2-3): GAGVSQSPRYKVAKRGQDVALRCDPISGHVSLFWYQQALGQGPEFLTYFQNEAQLDKSGLPSDRFFAERPEGSVSTLKIQRTQQEDSAVYLCASREVAGGHNTDTQYFGPGTRLTVL.